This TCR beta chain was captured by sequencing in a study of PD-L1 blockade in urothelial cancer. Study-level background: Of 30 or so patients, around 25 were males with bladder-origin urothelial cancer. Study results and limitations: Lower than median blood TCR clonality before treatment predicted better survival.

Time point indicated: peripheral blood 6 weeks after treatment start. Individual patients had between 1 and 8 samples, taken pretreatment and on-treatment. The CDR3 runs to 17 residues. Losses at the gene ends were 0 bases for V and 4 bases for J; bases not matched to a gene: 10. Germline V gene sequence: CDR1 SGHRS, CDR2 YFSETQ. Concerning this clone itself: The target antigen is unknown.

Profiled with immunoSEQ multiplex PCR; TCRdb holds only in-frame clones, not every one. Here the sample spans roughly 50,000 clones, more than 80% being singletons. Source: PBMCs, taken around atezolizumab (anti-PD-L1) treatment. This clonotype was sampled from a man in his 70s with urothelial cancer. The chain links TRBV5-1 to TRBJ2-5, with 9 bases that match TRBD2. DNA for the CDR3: TGCGCCAGCAGCTTGGCTTCCCGGACTAGCGAGGGAGAGACCCAGTACTTC. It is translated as CASSLASRTSEGETQYF.